The 28 T cell receptor beta chains in this list originate from one sample, sequenced in a study of cytomegalovirus exposure and HLA in healthy donors. This PCR relied on a set of 60 Vbeta primers and 13 Jbeta primers. Sequenced by immunoSEQ multiplex PCR; TCRdb stores in-frame clones only, minus some. The data contain some 170,000 clones, roughly four fifths of them singletons. The sequencing input was PBMCs. The receptors originated from a man aged 45-60 years in good health and CMV-seropositive.

The chain couples TRBV7-2 to TRBJ2-2; TRBD1 aligns across 7 bases. The germline gives CDR1 SGHTA, CDR2 FQGNSA. CDR3 length: 15 amino acids. After removal of 3 bases from V and 2 bases from J, the junction contained 3 bases not matched to a gene. CDR3 sequence (DNA): TGTGCCAGCAGCTTGGGACAGTTTAACACCGGGGAGCTGTTTTTT. Its protein product is CASSLGQFNTGELFF.

The rearrangement joins TRBV6-6 to TRBJ1-5; no definite D call. CDR3 length: 15 residues. The V gene's germline CDR1 is MNHNY and CDR2 SVGAGI (reference sequence). The germline V and J ends were trimmed by 0 bases and 7 bases, with 13 bases remaining between them. The CDR3 protein is CASSYSRVGEQPQHF. The CDR3 nucleotides read TGTGCCAGCAGTTACTCCCGGGTGGGAGAACAGCCCCAGCATTTT.

This clone was observed a single time. The chain has TRBV7-3 and TRBJ2-3; D is perhaps TRBD2 (5 bases). Germline lookup yields CDR1 SGHTA and CDR2 FQGTGA. This CDR3 is built from 13 residues. Trimming pared 5 bases from V and 2 bases from J, leaving 8 bases between. CDR3 nucleotides: TGTGCCAGCAGCACCGGACTCACAGATACGCAGTATTTT. It encodes CASSTGLTDTQYF.

The count of this clone is one. The CDR3 protein is CASSDGFEGYTF. CDR3 DNA sequence: TGCGCCAGCAGTGACGGGTTTGAGGGCTACACCTTC. This chain connects TRBV10-1 to TRBJ1-2; D gene uncertain. Germline V gene sequence: CDR1 WNHNN, CDR2 SYGVQD (reference sequence). V was clipped by 3 bases and J by 8 bases, with 10 bases between them. This CDR3 has 12 amino acids.

The rearrangement links TRBV6-5 to TRBJ2-5, with D tentatively TRBD1 (5 bases). Germline V gene lookup returns CDR1 MNHEY and CDR2 SVGAGI. V lost 7 bases, J lost 5 bases, and 8 bases lay in between. This CDR3 has 11 residues. The CDR3 region is CASTRDETQYF. The CDR3 DNA reads TGTGCCAGCACCAGGGATGAGACCCAGTACTTC.

CDR3 DNA: TGTGCCAGCAGTTTTCCTTCTAGCGGGAGGGCCGTAGGAAGGACCTACGAGCAGTACTTC. Translation gives CASSFPSSGRAVGRTYEQYF. The rearrangement uses TRBV28 and TRBJ2-7, with TRBD2 matching 12 bases. The V gene's germline CDR1 is MDHEN and CDR2 SYDVKM. The CDR3 has 20 amino acids. With V trimmed by 3 bases and J by 2 bases, 17 bases remained unmatched.

The chain carries TRBV5-1 and TRBJ2-7; TRBD1 aligns across 8 bases. Germline V gene data show CDR1 as SGHRS and CDR2 as YFSETQ. The length of the CDR3 is 15 residues. The trim removed 4 bases at V and 2 bases at J, leaving 8 bases unmatched. This CDR3 is CASSDGTGGPYEQYF. The DNA of the CDR3 is TGCGCCAGCAGCGACGGGACAGGTGGGCCCTACGAGCAGTACTTC. Combining the CDR3 with reference TRBV5-1 and TRBJ2-7 gives the whole variable domain KAGVTQTPRYLIKTRGQQVTLSCSPISGHRSVSWYQQTPGQGLQFLFEYFSETQRNKGNFPGRFSGRQFSNSRSEMNVSTLELGDSALYLCASSDGTGGPYEQYFGPGTRLTVT.

This clone was seen more than once but under ten times. The chain combines TRBV25-1 with TRBJ2-7, with 8 bases that match TRBD2. The germline gives CDR1 MGHDK, CDR2 SYGVNS. The CDR3 runs to 14 residues. The trim removed 4 bases at V and 0 bases at J, leaving 2 bases unmatched. CDR3 sequence reads: CASSGTSGSYEQYF. CDR3 nucleotide sequence: TGTGCCAGCAGTGGAACTAGCGGCTCCTACGAGCAGTACTTC.

This clone was observed a single time. V gene TRBV11-1 combines with J gene TRBJ2-7; 9 bases fit TRBD1. CDR1 is SGHAT and CDR2 is FQDESV in the germline V gene (reference sequence). With 5 bases clipped from V and 1 base from J, the junction kept 3 bases outside the gene matches. CDR3 length: 14 residues. The CDR3 nucleotides read TGTGCCAGCAGCCCCGGGACAGGGTCCTACGAGCAGTACTTC. Translated: CASSPGTGSYEQYF.

Remarks on this clone: Compared with germline, one end of the junction differs, possibly owing to a read error. The rearrangement joins TRBV7-9 to TRBJ2-3; tentatively, D is TRBD2 (5 bases). Germline V gives CDR1 SEHNR, CDR2 FQNEAQ (reference sequence). CDR3 length: 12 residues. The CDR3 is CSSSSGTDTQYF. CDR3 in DNA: TGTTCCAGCAGCTCGGGAACAGATACGCAGTATTTT.

J is TRBJ2-5 and V is TRBV7-2, with TRBD2 as a possible D gene (6 bases). Germline CDR1 SGHTA, CDR2 FQGNSA. There are 15 residues in the CDR3. V lost 2 bases and J 5 bases, leaving 15 bases between the germline ends. The DNA for the CDR3 is TGTGCCAGCAGCTTATCCGGGAGAACGGAGGAGACCCAGTACTTC. Encoded protein: CASSLSGRTEETQYF.

The genes are TRBV4-3 and TRBJ2-1; TRBD2 matches at 8 bases. The CDR3 is 16 residues long. The germline gives CDR1 LGHNA, CDR2 YSLEER. V lost 1 base and J lost 4; bases outside the gene matches: 6. Here the CDR3 DNA reads TGCGCCAGCAGCCAAGGAGCGGGGGCGATATACAATGAGCAGTTCTTC. This codes for CASSQGAGAIYNEQFF.

The chain links TRBV5-1 to TRBJ2-5; 10 nucleotides match TRBD2. The J call may be incorrect, as the DNA end agrees better with TRBJ2-7. Germline loops: CDR1 SGHRS, CDR2 YFSETQ. The length of the CDR3 is 16 residues. CDR3 protein: CASSLVASGGSYEQYF. CDR3 nucleotides: TGCGCCAGCAGCTTGGTAGCTAGCGGGGGCTCCTACGAGCAGTACTTC.

V and J are TRBV5-1 and TRBJ1-1, with 7 bases matching TRBD1. This CDR3 is 18 amino acids long. The ends lost 6 bases at V and 1 base at J; junction bases unmatched: 18. Per the germline V gene, CDR1 is SGHRS and CDR2 is YFSETQ. DNA for the CDR3: TGCGCCAGCATCATTGTGAACTCACCGGGACAGAAGAACACTGAAGCTTTCTTT. Its protein product is CASIIVNSPGQKNTEAFF.

The chain has TRBV25-1 and TRBJ2-5; D might be TRBD1 (5 bases). The CDR3 covers 13 residues. The germline V gene encodes CDR1 MGHDK and CDR2 SYGVNS. Trimming took off 3 bases at V and 3 bases at J, with 8 bases between the two ends. CDR3 DNA sequence: TGTGCCAGCAGTGATGGGGCGGAAGAGACCCAGTACTTC. This gives the protein CASSDGAEETQYF.

The chain uses TRBV11-2 and TRBJ2-7; weak D call: TRBD2 (5 bases). This CDR3 has 12 amino acids. Trimming removed 9 bases from V and 5 bases from J, with 14 bases in between. CDR1 SGHAT and CDR2 FQNNGV come from the germline V gene. In nucleotides, the CDR3 is TGTGCCAGTGCGGGTGGTGTCGACGAGCAGTACTTC. This translates into CASAGGVDEQYF.

V usage is TRBV19 and J usage is TRBJ2-3, with 12 bases aligning to TRBD2. Germline V CDR1 and CDR2: LNHDA, SQIVND (reference sequence). The CDR3 totals 16 residues. V was clipped by 3 bases and J by 5 bases; unmatched bases: 6. The CDR3: CASSMDLAGGRDTQYF. The CDR3 DNA reads TGTGCCAGTAGTATGGATCTAGCGGGGGGGCGAGATACGCAGTATTTT.

In this sample, this clone turned up once. The rearrangement joins TRBV28 to TRBJ1-2; 7 bases agree with TRBD1. This CDR3 has 13 residues. With V trimmed by 8 bases and J by 2 bases, 5 bases remained unmatched. Germline V lookup: CDR1 MDHEN, CDR2 SYDVKM. CDR3 sequence reads: CASRDRGNYGYTF. CDR3 DNA: TGTGCCAGCCGGGACAGAGGGAACTATGGCTACACCTTC.

This clone was picked up one time. The chain couples TRBV7-6 to TRBJ2-3; tentatively, D is TRBD1 (5 bases). This CDR3 contains 14 residues. The germline V and J ends were trimmed by 5 bases and 3 bases, with 12 bases remaining between them. Looked up from germline, CDR1 is SGHVS and CDR2 is FNYEAQ. DNA for the CDR3: TGTGCCAGCAGCCCATTTAGGGGTACAGATACGCAGTATTTT. Translated, it gives CASSPFRGTDTQYF.

V and J are TRBV7-9 and TRBJ2-7, with TRBD2 matching 12 bases. After removal of 5 bases from V and 0 bases from J, the junction contained 8 bases not matched to a gene. CDR3 length equals 17 residues. Per germline, CDR1 SEHNR and CDR2 FQNEAQ (reference sequence). As DNA, the CDR3 is TGTGCCAGCAGCATTCCCGGGGGACTAGCGGGCTCCTACGAGCAGTACTTC. Its protein is CASSIPGGLAGSYEQYF.

The chain is built from TRBV27 and TRBJ1-5; D possibly corresponds to TRBD1 (6 bases). Germline lookup yields CDR1 MNHEY and CDR2 SMNVEV (reference sequence). Deletions cut 0 bases from V and 0 bases from J, with 9 bases between. The CDR3 totals 16 residues. CDR3 region: CASSLSGAPSNQPQHF. The CDR3 DNA is TGTGCCAGCAGTTTATCGGGGGCACCTAGCAATCAGCCCCAGCATTTT.

This clone was recorded a few times. The chain carries TRBV4-3 and TRBJ1-1, with D hard to call. Germline CDR1 and CDR2: LGHNA and YSLEER. The CDR3 totals 14 residues. V shed 4 bases and J shed 1 base, with 10 bases lying between them. The CDR3 loop reads CASSRGLENTEAFF. The CDR3 nucleotides read TGCGCCAGCAGCCGAGGGCTGGAGAACACTGAAGCTTTCTTT.

This clone was seen just once. V is TRBV5-4 and J is TRBJ2-1, with 10 bases that match TRBD2. Looked up from germline, CDR1 is SGHNT and CDR2 is YYREEE (reference sequence). J gave up 8 bases and V 2 bases, and 4 bases lay outside the gene matches. This CDR3 is 14 amino acids long. CDR3 loop: CASSFSGTSDEQFF. The CDR3 nucleotides are TGTGCCAGCAGCTTCTCCGGGACTAGCGATGAGCAGTTCTTC. Together with reference TRBV5-4 and TRBJ2-1, the CDR3 gives the full variable domain: ETGVTQSPTHLIKTRGQQVTLRCSSQSGHNTVSWYQQALGQGPQFIFQYYREEENGRGNFPPRFSGLQFPNYSSELNVNALELDDSALYLCASSFSGTSDEQFFGPGTRLTVL.

The genes are TRBV4-1 and TRBJ2-1; 11 bases are a match to TRBD2. V lost 2 bases, J lost 5 bases, and 8 bases stayed unmatched. This CDR3 spans 17 amino acids. Germline loops: CDR1 MGHRA, CDR2 YSYEKL. CDR3 region: CASSQNIAGGINNEQFF. The CDR3 DNA reads as TGCGCCAGCAGCCAAAATATAGCGGGAGGGATAAACAATGAGCAGTTCTTC.

The V gene is TRBV19, the J gene TRBJ1-3, with D tentatively TRBD1 (5 bases). V shed 3 bases and J shed 0 bases, with 12 bases lying between them. The CDR3 runs to 16 residues. Germline CDR1 is LNHDA and CDR2 is SQIVND (reference sequence). The CDR3 DNA sequence: TGTGCCAGTAGTATGCTCTGGGGCGGCTCTGGAAACACCATATATTTT. It encodes CASSMLWGGSGNTIYF.

This rearrangement joins TRBV7-9 to TRBJ1-5, with TRBD1 matching 7 bases. The V gene end was trimmed by 5 bases and the J gene end by 6 bases; junction bases not matched to a gene: 13. The CDR3 length is 16 residues. The germline V gene encodes CDR1 SEHNR and CDR2 FQNEAQ (reference sequence). The CDR3 DNA reads TGTGCCAGCAGCAAAGAGACAGGGACTGGATTTCAGCCCCAGCATTTT. This translates into CASSKETGTGFQPQHF.

The chain couples TRBV15 to TRBJ1-2; a weak D match, TRBD1 (6 bases). Looked up from germline, CDR1 is LNHNV and CDR2 is YYDKDF (reference sequence). This CDR3 region has 15 residues. Trimming took off 1 base at V and 2 bases at J, with 11 bases between the two ends. This CDR3 reads CATSRVRGTNYGYTF. The CDR3 coding sequence is TGTGCCACCAGCAGAGTGAGGGGGACCAACTATGGCTACACCTTC.

The V call is TRBV6-5, the J call TRBJ2-7; D is possibly TRBD1 (8 bases). Germline values: CDR1 MNHEY, CDR2 SVGAGI. The CDR3 has 14 residues. With 6 bases removed from V and 4 bases from J, the gap between germline ends came to 16 bases. The CDR3 coding sequence is TGTGCCAGCAGCACAACAGGGGGGGGGTACGAGCAGTACTTC. Translated: CASSTTGGGYEQYF.